This TCR beta chain was recovered during a study of T cells in Graves' hyperthyroidism and ophthalmopathy. From RNA transcripts, TCR beta CDR3 regions were amplified. Researchers ran a first-round RT-PCR on the TCR CDR3 using the HTBI primer set. MiXCR was run by TCRdb on the multiplex PCR reads, yielding one entry per CDR3 protein. The sample contains approximately 420,000 distinct CDR3 sequences, just under 15% of which appear only once. The table lists this clonotype with many counts. The sample was blood. This receptor was taken from a woman in her twenties or thirties with Graves' hyperthyroidism.

This chain's CDR3 is CASSEAGVPTDTQYF. The CDR3 DNA is TGTGCCAGCAGTGAAGCGGGAGTCCCCACAGATACGCAGTATTTT. The chain links TRBV6-1 to TRBJ2-3; possible D gene TRBD2, 5 bases. The V and J ends lost 0 bases and 2 bases respectively, with 9 bases between them. Germline-derived CDR1 and CDR2 are MNHNS and SASEGT. The length of the CDR3 is 15 residues.